These 28 T cell receptor beta chains were sequenced from one sample in a study of T cell responses to AZD1222 COVID-19 vaccine. Produced via immunoSEQ multiplex PCR; TCRdb's table is partial and in-frame only. The data show 50,000 to 65,000 clones, about 81% seen once. Sequenced here: peripheral blood, sampled 28 days after the second AZD1222 dose. Source of these receptors: an adult who received the AZD1222 COVID-19 vaccine.

The chain uses TRBV27 and TRBJ2-1, with 10 bases aligning to TRBD2. With V trimmed by 2 bases and J by 3 bases, 13 bases remained unmatched. The CDR3 spans 19 residues. Germline values: CDR1 MNHEY, CDR2 SMNVEV (reference sequence). CDR3 coding DNA: TGTGCCAGCAGTTTAGGAGGGGGTTTGTTAGCGGGAGGCTACAATGAGCAGTTCTTC. Translation: CASSLGGGLLAGGYNEQFF.

Here the CDR3 reads CASKRTGVYEQYF. CDR3 coding DNA: TGTGCCAGTAAGAGGACAGGGGTCTACGAGCAGTACTTC. V and J are TRBV27 and TRBJ2-7, with 9 nucleotides matching TRBD1. CDR3 length: 13 amino acids. The V and J ends lost 9 bases and 3 bases, in that order; junction bases with no gene match: 6. CDR1 and CDR2 from the germline V gene are MNHEY and SMNVEV (reference sequence).

The chain recombines TRBV6-2 or TRBV6-3 with TRBJ2-5; 14 bases are a match to TRBD2. In germline, CDR1 is MNHEY, CDR2 SVGEGT. V gave up 2 bases and J gave up 3 bases; unmatched junction bases: 14. This CDR3 is built from 20 residues. The CDR3 DNA is TGTGCCAGCAGTTACCCTAGCCCCGGGACTAGCGGGAGTTTGGAAGAGACCCAGTACTTC. As protein: CASSYPSPGTSGSLEETQYF.

This clone showed up just once. The CDR3 nucleotides read TGCGCCAGCAGCCAAATTAGACTCACCCTGGGGACCGGGGAGCTGTTTTTT. Protein product: CASSQIRLTLGTGELFF. The chain is built from TRBV4-3 and TRBJ2-2; D is uncertain. Trimming left V 2 bases short and J 5 bases short, with 18 bases between. Germline V gives CDR1 LGHNA, CDR2 YSLEER. The CDR3 has 17 residues.

The rearrangement joins TRBV4-2 to TRBJ2-6, with D uncertain. This CDR3 has 16 residues. Germline V CDR1 and CDR2: LGHNA, YNFKEQ. Trimming shortened V by 0 bases and J by 1 base, and 7 bases separated the two germline ends. As DNA, the CDR3 is TGTGCCAGCAGCCAAGATTGGGCATCTGGGGCCAACGTCCTGACTTTC. As protein: CASSQDWASGANVLTF.

The V and J genes are TRBV30 and TRBJ2-1; the match to TRBD2 covers 12 bases. V gave up 7 bases and J gave up 11 bases; unmatched junction bases: 6. The CDR3 runs 12 residues. CDR1 and CDR2 (germline): GTSNPN, SVGIG (reference sequence). The CDR3 nucleotides read TGTGCCTCAAGAGGGACTAGCGGGCAGCAGTTCTTC. It translates to CASRGTSGQQFF.

The rearrangement joins TRBV3-1 (or the pseudogene TRBV3-2) to TRBJ2-2; 7 bases agree with TRBD2. V was clipped by 2 bases and J by 6 bases; unmatched bases: 9. The CDR3 is 16 residues long. The germline V gene has CDR1 LGHDT and CDR2 YNNKEL (reference sequence). This CDR3 reads CASSQQWGGASGELFF. CDR3 sequence (DNA): TGTGCCAGCAGCCAACAGTGGGGGGGTGCGTCCGGGGAGCTGTTTTTT.

The chain employs TRBV7-9 and TRBJ2-1; TRBD2 aligns across 7 bases. Germline CDR1 reads SEHNR; CDR2 reads FQNEAQ (reference sequence). Unmatched junction bases numbered 2, after V lost 0 bases and J lost 9 bases. The CDR3 sequence is 13 residues long. The CDR3 DNA sequence: TGTGCCAGCAGCTTAGCTGGGGAGGGTGAGCAGTTCTTC. The encoded protein is CASSLAGEGEQFF. The variable domain in full, with the rest retrieved from reference TRBV7-9 and TRBJ2-1, is DTGVSQNPRHKITKRGQNVTFRCDPISEHNRLYWYRQTLGQGPEFLTYFQNEAQLEKSRLLSDRFSAERPKGSFSTLEIQRTEQGDSAMYLCASSLAGEGEQFFGPGTRLTVL.

This rearrangement joins TRBV29-1 to TRBJ2-7; D ambiguous. Per germline, CDR1 SQVTM and CDR2 ANQGSEA. The germline V and J ends were trimmed by 4 bases and 5 bases, with 15 bases remaining between them. The CDR3 has 13 amino acids. The CDR3 region has the DNA TGCAGCGTTGGTACCTCGGTTCTCGACGAGCAGTACTTC. Translation gives CSVGTSVLDEQYF.

The chain links TRBV6-5 to TRBJ2-1; tentatively, D is TRBD2 (6 bases). Trimming removed 2 bases from V and 7 bases from J, with 12 bases in between. The CDR3 is 14 amino acids. CDR1 is MNHEY, CDR2 SVGAGI, per germline. The CDR3 protein is CASSYRGLINEQFF. The CDR3 coding sequence is TGTGCCAGCAGTTACCGGGGACTGATTAATGAGCAGTTCTTC.

V is TRBV5-4 and J is TRBJ2-5, with 9 bases aligning to TRBD2. J was trimmed by 2 bases and V by 4 bases; bases with no gene match: 12. Per the germline V gene, CDR1 is SGHNT and CDR2 is YYREEE (reference sequence). The CDR3 sequence is 17 residues long. The CDR3 is CASSTFDTSGRQETQYF. Written as DNA, the CDR3 is TGTGCCAGCAGCACCTTCGACACTAGCGGGCGTCAAGAGACCCAGTACTTC.

The J gene is TRBJ1-4, the V gene TRBV5-4, with D tentatively TRBD1 (5 bases). This CDR3 is built from 14 residues. The V gene lost 5 bases and the J gene lost 8 bases, with 16 bases spanning the gap. Germline lookup yields CDR1 SGHNT and CDR2 YYREEE (reference sequence). DNA of the CDR3: TGTGCCAGCAGTCGGGGGGTTGAGGAAGAAAAACTGTTTTTT. Translating it yields CASSRGVEEEKLFF.

V and J are TRBV25-1 and TRBJ2-7; D assignment may be TRBD1 or TRBD2 (6 bases each). Germline CDR1 is MGHDK and CDR2 is SYGVNS. The CDR3 spans 14 residues. V gave up 6 bases and J gave up 2 bases, with 14 bases separating them. CDR3 DNA: TGTGCCAGCAGGGCCGGGGGCGCCACCTACGAGCAGTACTTC. This translates into CASRAGGATYEQYF.

V is TRBV27 and J is TRBJ2-7, with a possible D match to TRBD1 (7 bases). Germline values: CDR1 MNHEY, CDR2 SMNVEV (reference sequence). This CDR3 spans 21 amino acids. The ends were cut back, 5 bases at V and 0 bases at J, with 32 bases in the middle. The CDR3 reads CASSLGQPGMAGSYSSYEQYF. CDR3 nucleotides: TGTGCCAGCAGTCTGGGACAGCCCGGGATGGCGGGGTCCTATAGCTCCTACGAGCAGTACTTC.

This clone is labeled as medium-sized. The V and J genes are TRBV19 and TRBJ2-1; D is possibly TRBD2 (5 bases). The CDR3 is 16 amino acids. Germline CDR1 is LNHDA and CDR2 is SQIVND (reference sequence). Trimming removed 5 bases at V and 2 bases at J, with 16 bases between. CDR3 coding DNA: TGTGCCAGTAGTGGAGAACTAGGGATTCCCTACAATGAGCAGTTCTTC. Its translation: CASSGELGIPYNEQFF.

CDR3 nucleotides: TGCGCCAGCAGCTTGGACGGGTCTTTCAATCAGCCCCAGCATTTT. Translated, it gives CASSLDGSFNQPQHF. The chain has TRBV5-1 and TRBJ1-5; D unclear. Germline CDR1 SGHRS, CDR2 YFSETQ. CDR3 length: 15 residues. V was clipped by 0 bases and J by 3 bases, with 10 bases between them.

The chain employs TRBV7-2 and TRBJ1-1; D unclear. Deletions cut 7 bases from V and 4 bases from J, with 16 bases between. Germline loops: CDR1 SGHTA, CDR2 FQGNSA. The CDR3 covers 14 residues. DNA for the CDR3: TGTGCCAGCACCCTATATGGGGTCCCCACTGAAGCTTTCTTT. This gives the protein CASTLYGVPTEAFF.

This chain joins TRBV5-1 and TRBJ2-5, with 7 bases lining up with TRBD1. The length of the CDR3 is 15 residues. Losses at the gene ends were 4 bases for V and 2 bases for J; bases not matched to a gene: 8. CDR1 and CDR2 from the germline V gene are SGHRS and YFSETQ. This CDR3 is CASSPQTGRQETQYF. The CDR3 DNA is TGCGCCAGCAGCCCCCAGACAGGGCGGCAAGAGACCCAGTACTTC.

The chain employs TRBV19 and TRBJ1-1, with TRBD1 matching 7 bases. The CDR3 runs 15 residues. Germline V gene sequence: CDR1 LNHDA, CDR2 SQIVND (reference sequence). V lost 1 base to trimming and J lost 0 bases; unmatched junction nucleotides: 2. For the CDR3, the DNA is TGTGCCAGTAGTATAGGGGGGACAGTGAACACTGAAGCTTTCTTT. This codes for CASSIGGTVNTEAFF.

This chain joins TRBV19 and TRBJ2-2; D unresolved. This CDR3 has 19 residues. Trimming stripped 3 bases from V and 3 bases from J, with 23 bases between. Germline loops: CDR1 LNHDA, CDR2 SQIVND (reference sequence). CDR3 sequence (DNA): TGTGCCAGTAGTATCCGGGCTACCTCGCGGAATGTGGACACCGGGGAGCTGTTTTTT. Its protein product is CASSIRATSRNVDTGELFF. The complete variable domain, with remaining parts taken from reference TRBV19 and TRBJ2-2, reads DGGITQSPKYLFRKEGQNVTLSCEQNLNHDAMYWYRQDPGQGLRLIYYSQIVNDFQKGDIAEGYSVSREKKESFPLTVTSAQKNPTAFYLCASSIRATSRNVDTGELFFGEGSRLTVL.

The chain employs TRBV7-2 and TRBJ2-7; 8 bases line up with TRBD2. V lost 6 bases, J lost 0 bases, and 4 bases stayed unmatched. Germline CDR1 reads SGHTA; CDR2 reads FQGNSA. This CDR3 region has 14 residues. CDR3 in amino acids: CASRVGGVSYEQYF. In nucleotides, the CDR3 is TGTGCCAGCAGAGTCGGGGGGGTCTCCTACGAGCAGTACTTC. The complete variable domain, with remaining parts taken from reference TRBV7-2 and TRBJ2-7, reads GAGVSQSPSNKVTEKGKDVELRCDPISGHTALYWYRQSLGQGLEFLIYFQGNSAPDKSGLPSDRFSAERTGGSVSTLTIQRTQQEDSAVYLCASRVGGVSYEQYFGPGTRLTVT.

The chain joins TRBV5-8 to TRBJ2-7; unclear D gene. Germline loops: CDR1 SGHTS, CDR2 YDEGEE. The V gene lost 2 bases and the J gene lost 1 base, with 4 bases spanning the gap. The length of the CDR3 is 12 residues. CDR3 region: CASSFQSYEQYF. The CDR3 DNA reads TGTGCCAGCAGCTTCCAGTCCTACGAGCAGTACTTC.

The J gene is TRBJ2-2, the V gene TRBV3-1 (or the pseudogene TRBV3-2); 8 positions agree with TRBD1. CDR1 is LGHDT, CDR2 YNNKEL, per germline (reference sequence). The CDR3 covers 16 residues. V shed 3 bases, J shed 4 bases, and the junction held 7 bases outside the gene matches. The chain's CDR3 is CASSHPGTGGTGELFF. CDR3 DNA: TGTGCCAGCAGCCATCCCGGCACAGGGGGCACCGGGGAGCTGTTTTTT.

The rearrangement joins TRBV9 to TRBJ2-3, with D perhaps being TRBD1 or TRBD2 (6 bases each). Trimming cost V 3 bases and J 4 bases, with 15 bases left between them. Germline V gene sequence: CDR1 SGDLS, CDR2 YYNGEE. The length of the CDR3 is 15 residues. The CDR3 sequence is CASSAQGGGSDTQYF. In DNA form, the CDR3 reads TGTGCCAGCAGCGCCCAAGGAGGGGGGTCAGATACGCAGTATTTT.

The chain combines TRBV19 with TRBJ2-1; 8 bases match TRBD2. Germline CDR1 is LNHDA and CDR2 is SQIVND (reference sequence). The CDR3 is made up of 18 amino acids. V lost 2 bases and J lost 2; bases outside the gene matches: 11. CDR3 DNA: TGTGCCAGTAGTATAAGGGCTCGAGCGGGAGCGGCCTACAATGAGCAGTTCTTC. Translating gives CASSIRARAGAAYNEQFF.

The V call is TRBV19, the J call TRBJ1-4, with 8 bases fitting TRBD1. CDR3 length: 15 residues. Germline CDR1 reads LNHDA; CDR2 reads SQIVND (reference sequence). After removal of 3 bases from V and 8 bases from J, the junction contained 8 bases not matched to a gene. CDR3 DNA: TGTGCCAGTAGTATCGGACAGGGTGGTTTCGAAAAACTGTTTTTT. It codes for CASSIGQGGFEKLFF.

The chain joins TRBV28 to TRBJ1-1; the D is unclear. From germline, CDR1 is MDHEN and CDR2 SYDVKM. V dropped 3 bases and J dropped 1 base, with 9 bases sitting between them. The CDR3 contains 14 residues. The CDR3 here is CASSFEPANTEAFF. As DNA, the CDR3 is TGTGCCAGCAGTTTCGAGCCAGCGAACACTGAAGCTTTCTTT.

This chain joins TRBV28 and TRBJ2-7; 11 bases match TRBD2. Germline CDR1 MDHEN, CDR2 SYDVKM. The CDR3 consists of 16 residues. V was clipped by 5 bases and J by 5 bases; unmatched bases: 11. DNA for the CDR3: TGTGCCAGCAGTCCCTTACTAGCGGGAGTTTCTAACGAGCAGTACTTC. The encoded protein is CASSPLLAGVSNEQYF.